Included here is one T cell receptor (beta chain) sequence, with context. These data belong to a study of blood T cell repertoires in COVID-19. As for the study in general: Spain, Italy and the United States supplied samples that represented acute and convalescent COVID-19. T cells, B-cell-depleted T cells, or PBMCs provided the cDNA or gDNA that served as material.

CDR3 size: 14 residues. The J segment lost 7 bases and the V segment lost 6 bases, leaving 8 bases of the junction unmatched. Germline V CDR1 and CDR2: LNHDA, SQIVND (reference sequence). Authors' analysis steps: By means of reference gene primer amplification, nucleated cell counts were estimated. Generated by immunoSEQ multiplex PCR, the TCRdb table keeps only in-frame clones and is missing some. The DNA was the basis for D and trimming; V, J and clone size are from that table. Counted here are 300,000 to 350,000 clones, about 90% occurring once; the ten biggest clones make up about 6%. The chain joins TRBV19 to TRBJ2-3; 9 bases match TRBD2. What was sequenced was peripheral blood. This clonotype was obtained from a woman in her fifties or sixties with COVID-19, enrolled during active disease. In nucleotides, the CDR3 is TGTGCCAGTAGACGTAGCGGGGGCAGGAATACGCAGTATTTT. Encoded protein: CASRRSGGRNTQYF. The full variable domain, with the rest looked up from reference TRBV19 and TRBJ2-3, is DGGITQSPKYLFRKEGQNVTLSCEQNLNHDAMYWYRQDPGQGLRLIYYSQIVNDFQKGDIAEGYSVSREKKESFPLTVTSAQKNPTAFYLCASRRSGGRNTQYFGPGTRLTVL.